The T cell receptor (beta chain) under discussion was sequenced for a study of cytomegalovirus exposure and HLA in healthy donors. Broader study findings: The authors listed 150 or so TCR beta chains as cytomegalovirus-associated.

Turning to this clone: Its specificity is unknown.

Sequencing was performed with immunoSEQ multiplex PCR; in TCRdb, only in-frame clones are kept and a portion is missing. The repertoire holds about 98,000 clones, around 88% seen once, with approximately 4% in the top ten. The CDR3 spans 13 residues. The V gene end was trimmed by 7 bases and the J gene end by 7 bases; junction bases not matched to a gene: 8. The germline gives CDR1 SQVTM, CDR2 ANQGSEA. The sequencing sample was made of PBMCs. The sequence came from a woman aged 25 to 39 in good health and CMV-seronegative. The chain is built from TRBV29-1 and TRBJ2-1; 9 bases agree with TRBD2. The CDR3 DNA reads as TGCAGCGCTGGACTAGCGTCGATGAATGAGCAGTTCTTC. Its translation is CSAGLASMNEQFF.